Here is one T cell receptor (beta chain) with its context. Its antigen is as yet unknown. The sample belongs to a study of cytomegalovirus exposure and HLA in healthy donors. Study-level findings and limits: Later on, an analysis found that several of the most significant clusters appeared to be linked to common viral pathogens, which included parvovirus B19.

It was with 60 Vbeta and 13 Jbeta primers that the PCR ran. TCRdb's table, derived via immunoSEQ multiplex PCR, lists solely in-frame clones and lacks some. Of around 150,000 clones in the sample, 65% to 80% were seen once. Germline loops: CDR1 LNHDA, CDR2 SQIVND (reference sequence). The CDR3 loop spans 16 amino acids. Trimming cost V 5 bases and J 0 bases, with 11 bases left between them. Sequenced material: PBMCs. V is TRBV19 and J is TRBJ2-6, with D hard to call. This receptor was identified in a man aged 35-49 years in good health and CMV-seropositive. CDR3 loop: CASSANEFSGANVLTF. For the CDR3, the DNA is TGTGCCAGTAGTGCGAATGAGTTCTCTGGGGCCAACGTCCTGACTTTC.